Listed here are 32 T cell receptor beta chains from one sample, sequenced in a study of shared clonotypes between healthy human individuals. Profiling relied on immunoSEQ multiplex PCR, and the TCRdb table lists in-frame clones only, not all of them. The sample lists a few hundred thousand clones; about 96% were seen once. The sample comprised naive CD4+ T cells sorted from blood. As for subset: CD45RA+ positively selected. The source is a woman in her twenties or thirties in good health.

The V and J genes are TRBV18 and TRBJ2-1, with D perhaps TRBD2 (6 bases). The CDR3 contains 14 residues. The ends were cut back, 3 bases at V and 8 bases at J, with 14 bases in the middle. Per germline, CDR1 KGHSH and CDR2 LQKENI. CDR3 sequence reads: CASSPRPRRDEQFF. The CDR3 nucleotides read TGTGCCAGCTCACCTCGACCTAGGAGGGATGAGCAGTTCTTC.

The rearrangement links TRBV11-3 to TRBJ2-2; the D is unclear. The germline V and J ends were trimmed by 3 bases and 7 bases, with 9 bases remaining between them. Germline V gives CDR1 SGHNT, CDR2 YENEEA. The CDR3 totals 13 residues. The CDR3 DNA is TGTGCCAGCAGCTTGGAACCCGACGGGGAGCTGTTTTTT. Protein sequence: CASSLEPDGELFF.

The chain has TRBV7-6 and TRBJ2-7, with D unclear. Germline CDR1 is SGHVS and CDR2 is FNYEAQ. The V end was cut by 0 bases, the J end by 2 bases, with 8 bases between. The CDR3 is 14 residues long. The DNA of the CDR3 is TGTGCCAGCAGCTTAGCGCGTGGGCCCTACGAGCAGTACTTC. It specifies CASSLARGPYEQYF.

CDR3 nucleotide sequence: TGTGCCAGCAGTGAGTTTCCTAGCGGAGTTAACACCGGGGAGCTGTTTTTT. Its translation is CASSEFPSGVNTGELFF. This rearrangement joins TRBV25-1 to TRBJ2-2, with TRBD2 identical over 7 bases. Germline trimming cut 3 bases from V and 2 bases from J; bases unmatched to any gene: 9. From germline, CDR1 is MGHDK and CDR2 SYGVNS. The CDR3 covers 17 residues.

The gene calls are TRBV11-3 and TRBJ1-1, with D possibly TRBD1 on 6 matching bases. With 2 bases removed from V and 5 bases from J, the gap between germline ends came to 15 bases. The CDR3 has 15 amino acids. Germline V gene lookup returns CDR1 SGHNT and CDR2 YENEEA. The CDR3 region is CASSLPGGRRTEAFF. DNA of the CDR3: TGTGCCAGCAGCTTACCGGGGGGGCGAAGGACTGAAGCTTTCTTT.

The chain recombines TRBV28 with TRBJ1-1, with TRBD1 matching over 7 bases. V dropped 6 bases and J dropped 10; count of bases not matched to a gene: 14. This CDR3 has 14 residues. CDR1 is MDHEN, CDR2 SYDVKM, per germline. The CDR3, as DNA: TGTGCCAGCAGCTGGAGACAGGGAAGAAGAAGAGCTTTCTTT. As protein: CASSWRQGRRRAFF.

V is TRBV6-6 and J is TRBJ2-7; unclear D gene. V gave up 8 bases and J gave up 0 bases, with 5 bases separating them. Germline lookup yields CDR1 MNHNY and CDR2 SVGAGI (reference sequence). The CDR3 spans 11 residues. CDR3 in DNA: TGTGCCAGCCGAGTCTCCTACGAGCAGTACTTC. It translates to CASRVSYEQYF.

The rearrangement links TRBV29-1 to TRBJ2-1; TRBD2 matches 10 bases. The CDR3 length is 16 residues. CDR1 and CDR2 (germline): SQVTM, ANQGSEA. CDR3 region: CTTSGLAGALRNEQFF. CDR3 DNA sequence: TGCACCACCTCCGGGCTAGCGGGAGCCCTAAGGAATGAGCAGTTCTTC.

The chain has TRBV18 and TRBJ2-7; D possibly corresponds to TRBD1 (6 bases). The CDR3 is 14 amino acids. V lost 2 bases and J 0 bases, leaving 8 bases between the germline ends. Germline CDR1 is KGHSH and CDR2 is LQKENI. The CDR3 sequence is CASSPTGISYEQYF. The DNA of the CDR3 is TGTGCCAGCTCACCAACAGGGATCTCCTACGAGCAGTACTTC.

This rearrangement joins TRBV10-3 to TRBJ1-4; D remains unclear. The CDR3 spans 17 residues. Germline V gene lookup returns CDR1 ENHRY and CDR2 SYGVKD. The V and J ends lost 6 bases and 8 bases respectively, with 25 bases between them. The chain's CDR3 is CAISRTVNLGRGEKLFF. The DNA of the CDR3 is TGTGCCATCAGCCGGACGGTCAACTTAGGTCGAGGGGAAAAACTGTTTTTT.

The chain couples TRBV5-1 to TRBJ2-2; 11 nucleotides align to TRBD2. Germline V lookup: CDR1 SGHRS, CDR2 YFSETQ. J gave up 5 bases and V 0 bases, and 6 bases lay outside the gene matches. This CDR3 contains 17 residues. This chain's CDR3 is CASSLELAGVRTGELFF. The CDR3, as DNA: TGCGCCAGCAGCTTGGAACTAGCGGGAGTGCGAACCGGGGAGCTGTTTTTT.

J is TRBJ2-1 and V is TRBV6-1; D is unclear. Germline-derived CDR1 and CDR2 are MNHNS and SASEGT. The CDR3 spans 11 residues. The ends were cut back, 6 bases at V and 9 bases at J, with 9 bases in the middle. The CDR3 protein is CASRMESEQFF. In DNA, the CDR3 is TGTGCCAGCAGGATGGAGTCTGAGCAGTTCTTC.

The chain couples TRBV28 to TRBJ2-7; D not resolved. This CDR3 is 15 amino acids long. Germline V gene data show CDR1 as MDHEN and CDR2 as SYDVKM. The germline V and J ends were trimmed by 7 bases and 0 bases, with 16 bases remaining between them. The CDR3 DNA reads TGTGCCAGCACCTCGGGTTGGTCCGACTCCTACGAGCAGTACTTC. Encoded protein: CASTSGWSDSYEQYF.

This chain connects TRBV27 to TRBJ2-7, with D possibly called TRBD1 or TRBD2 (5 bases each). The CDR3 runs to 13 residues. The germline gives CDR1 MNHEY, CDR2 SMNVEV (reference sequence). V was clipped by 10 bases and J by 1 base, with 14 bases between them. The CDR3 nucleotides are TGTGCCACGAAACCGGGACCTTCCTACGAGCAGTACTTC. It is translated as CATKPGPSYEQYF.

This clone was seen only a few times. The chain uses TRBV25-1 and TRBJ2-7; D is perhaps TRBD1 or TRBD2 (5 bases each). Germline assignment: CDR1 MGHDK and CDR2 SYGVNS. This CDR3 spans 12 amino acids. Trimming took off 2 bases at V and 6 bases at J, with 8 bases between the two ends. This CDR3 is CASSELGGEQYF. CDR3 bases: TGTGCCAGCAGTGAACTTGGGGGCGAGCAGTACTTC.

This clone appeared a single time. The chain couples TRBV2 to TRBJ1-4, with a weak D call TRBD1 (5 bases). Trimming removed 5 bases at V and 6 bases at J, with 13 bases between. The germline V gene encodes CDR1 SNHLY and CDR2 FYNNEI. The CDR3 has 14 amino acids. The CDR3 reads CASSLLQGDEKLFF. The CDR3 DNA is TGTGCCAGCAGTCTATTGCAGGGAGATGAAAAACTGTTTTTT.

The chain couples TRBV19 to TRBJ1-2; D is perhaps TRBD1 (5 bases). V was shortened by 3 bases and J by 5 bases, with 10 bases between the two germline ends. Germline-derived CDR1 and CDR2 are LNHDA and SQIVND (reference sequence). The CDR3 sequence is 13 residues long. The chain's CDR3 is CASSIGTDYGYTF. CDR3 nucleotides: TGTGCCAGTAGTATTGGGACGGATTATGGCTACACCTTC.

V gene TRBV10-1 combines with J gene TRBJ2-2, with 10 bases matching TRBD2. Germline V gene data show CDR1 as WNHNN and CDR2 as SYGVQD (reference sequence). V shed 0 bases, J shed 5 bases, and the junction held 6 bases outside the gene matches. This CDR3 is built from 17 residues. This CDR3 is CASSESYSSGRTGELFF. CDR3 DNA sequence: TGCGCCAGCAGTGAGTCGTATTCTAGCGGGAGAACCGGGGAGCTGTTTTTT.

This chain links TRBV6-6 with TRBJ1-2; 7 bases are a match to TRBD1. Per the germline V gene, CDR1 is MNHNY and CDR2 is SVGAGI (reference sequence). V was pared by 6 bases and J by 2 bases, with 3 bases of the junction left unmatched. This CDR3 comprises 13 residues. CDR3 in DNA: TGTGCCAGCAGGAGACAGGGAAACTATGGCTACACCTTC. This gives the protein CASRRQGNYGYTF.

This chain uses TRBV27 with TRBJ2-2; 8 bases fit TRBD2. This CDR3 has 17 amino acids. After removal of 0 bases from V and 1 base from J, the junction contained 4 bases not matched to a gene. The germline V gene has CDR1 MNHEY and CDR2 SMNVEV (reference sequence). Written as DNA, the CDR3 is TGTGCCAGCAGTTTATCTAGCGGGATAATGAACACCGGGGAGCTGTTTTTT. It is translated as CASSLSSGIMNTGELFF.

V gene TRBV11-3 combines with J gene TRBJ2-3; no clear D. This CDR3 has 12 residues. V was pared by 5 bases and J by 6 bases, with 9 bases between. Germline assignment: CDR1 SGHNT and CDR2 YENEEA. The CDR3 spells CASSTDGDTQYF. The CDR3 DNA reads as TGTGCCAGCAGCACAGACGGTGATACGCAGTATTTT.

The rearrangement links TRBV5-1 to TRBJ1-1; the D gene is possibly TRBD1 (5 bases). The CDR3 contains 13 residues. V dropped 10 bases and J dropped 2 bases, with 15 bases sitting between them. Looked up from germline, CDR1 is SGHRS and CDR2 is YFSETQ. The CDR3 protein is CARWGICNTEAFF. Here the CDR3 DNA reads TGCGCCCGGTGGGGGATTTGCAACACTGAAGCTTTCTTT.

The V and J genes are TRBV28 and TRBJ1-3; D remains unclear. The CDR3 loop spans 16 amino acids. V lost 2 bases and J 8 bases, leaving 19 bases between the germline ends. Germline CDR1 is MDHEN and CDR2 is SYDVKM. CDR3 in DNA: TGTGCCAGCAGTTTACGGACGACACCTTGGGTATACACCATATATTTT. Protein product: CASSLRTTPWVYTIYF.

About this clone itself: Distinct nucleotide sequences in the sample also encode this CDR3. Here the CDR3 reads CASSLEVTGELFF. The CDR3 DNA is TGCGCCAGCAGCTTAGAAGTTACCGGGGAGCTGTTTTTT. The chain joins TRBV5-1 to TRBJ2-2; D is unresolved. CDR1 SGHRS and CDR2 YFSETQ come from the germline V gene. Trimming stripped 2 bases from V and 5 bases from J, with 7 bases between. The CDR3 consists of 13 residues.

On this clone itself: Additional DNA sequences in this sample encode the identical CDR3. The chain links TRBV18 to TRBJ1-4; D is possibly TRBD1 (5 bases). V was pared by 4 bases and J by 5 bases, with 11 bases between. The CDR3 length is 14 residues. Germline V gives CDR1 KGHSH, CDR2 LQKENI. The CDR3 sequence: CASSRSQGNEKLFF. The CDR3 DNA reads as TGTGCCAGCTCACGTTCTCAGGGCAATGAAAAACTGTTTTTT.

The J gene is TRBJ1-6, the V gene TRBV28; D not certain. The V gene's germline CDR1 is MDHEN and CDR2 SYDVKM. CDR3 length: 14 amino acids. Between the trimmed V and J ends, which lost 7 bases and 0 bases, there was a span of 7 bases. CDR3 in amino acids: CASNRSSYNSPLHF. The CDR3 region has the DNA TGTGCCAGCAATCGGAGCTCCTATAATTCACCCCTCCACTTT. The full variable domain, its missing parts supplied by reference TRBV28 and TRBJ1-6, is DVKVTQSSRYLVKRTGEKVFLECVQDMDHENMFWYRQDPGLGLRLIYFSYDVKMKEKGDIPEGYSVSREKKERFSLILESASTNQTSMYLCASNRSSYNSPLHFGNGTRLTVT.

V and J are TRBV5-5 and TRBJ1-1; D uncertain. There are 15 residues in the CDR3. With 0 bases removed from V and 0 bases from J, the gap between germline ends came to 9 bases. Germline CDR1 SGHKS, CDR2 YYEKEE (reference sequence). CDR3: CASSLGGSMNTEAFF. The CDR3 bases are TGTGCCAGCAGCTTGGGTGGCAGCATGAACACTGAAGCTTTCTTT.

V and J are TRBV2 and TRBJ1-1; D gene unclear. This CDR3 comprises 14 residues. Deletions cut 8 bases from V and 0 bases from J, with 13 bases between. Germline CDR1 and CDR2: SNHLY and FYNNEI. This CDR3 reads CASRVSGVNTEAFF. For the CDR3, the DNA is TGTGCCAGCCGCGTTTCCGGGGTGAACACTGAAGCTTTCTTT.

For the CDR3, the DNA is TGCGCCAGCAGCTTGTCGACTGGTCAGGGCTACACCTTC. The encoded protein is CASSLSTGQGYTF. This chain uses TRBV5-1 with TRBJ1-2; D remains unclear. V was shortened by 1 base and J by 8 bases, with 12 bases between the two germline ends. The CDR3 covers 13 residues. Germline loops: CDR1 SGHRS, CDR2 YFSETQ.

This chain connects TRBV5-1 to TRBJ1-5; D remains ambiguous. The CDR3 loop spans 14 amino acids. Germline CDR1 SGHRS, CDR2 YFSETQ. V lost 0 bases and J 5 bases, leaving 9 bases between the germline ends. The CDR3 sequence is CASSLEVGHQPQHF. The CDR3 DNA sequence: TGCGCCAGCAGCTTGGAAGTCGGGCATCAGCCCCAGCATTTT.

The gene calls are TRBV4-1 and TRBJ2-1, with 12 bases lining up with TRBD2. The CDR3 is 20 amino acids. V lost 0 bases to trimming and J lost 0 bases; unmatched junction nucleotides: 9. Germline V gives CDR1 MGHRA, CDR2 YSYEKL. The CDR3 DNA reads TGCGCCAGCAGCCAAGATAATCCTAGCGGGAGGGTGGGCTCCTACAATGAGCAGTTCTTC. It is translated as CASSQDNPSGRVGSYNEQFF.

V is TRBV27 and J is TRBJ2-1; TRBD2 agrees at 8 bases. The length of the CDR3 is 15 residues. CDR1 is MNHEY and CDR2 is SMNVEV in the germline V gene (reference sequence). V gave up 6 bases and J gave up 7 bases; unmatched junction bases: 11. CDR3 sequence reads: CASRGLDLKLNEQFF. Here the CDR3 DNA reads TGTGCCAGCAGGGGACTAGACTTAAAATTAAATGAGCAGTTCTTC.